Presented here are 28 T cell receptor beta chains from one specimen sequenced in a study of T cell changes during pregnancy in multiple sclerosis. Sequenced by immunoSEQ multiplex PCR; TCRdb stores in-frame clones only, minus some. The sample lists roughly 93,000 clones, less than 95% occurring once. This sample comprised peripheral blood, obtained in the first trimester of pregnancy. These receptors were obtained from a female donor in good health, enrolled as a control in a pregnancy study.

This rearrangement joins TRBV4-1 to TRBJ1-1; D may be TRBD1 (6 bases). Germline V gene lookup returns CDR1 MGHRA and CDR2 YSYEKL. The CDR3 spans 13 residues. V was trimmed by 0 bases and J by 5 bases, leaving 7 bases between them. The DNA of the CDR3 is TGCGCCAGCAGCCAAGAGGGGGCTACTGAAGCTTTCTTT. Its protein is CASSQEGATEAFF.

The rearrangement joins TRBV5-4 to TRBJ2-7; a possible D gene is TRBD1 (6 bases). CDR1 and CDR2 (germline): SGHNT, YYREEE (reference sequence). The CDR3 runs 14 residues. V lost 4 bases, J lost 1 base, and 12 bases lay in between. CDR3 sequence reads: CASSRQVGSYEQYF. Written as DNA, the CDR3 is TGTGCCAGCAGCCGACAGGTGGGGTCCTACGAGCAGTACTTC.

The chain combines TRBV7-2 with TRBJ2-7; D is uncertain. V dropped 5 bases and J dropped 5 bases, with 16 bases sitting between them. This CDR3 has 14 residues. From germline, CDR1 is SGHTA and CDR2 FQGNSA. The chain's CDR3 is CASSPDLLSHEQYF. The CDR3 DNA reads TGTGCCAGCAGCCCAGACTTACTGAGCCACGAGCAGTACTTC.

This chain links TRBV6-5 with TRBJ2-3; 9 bases align to TRBD2. J lost 6 bases, V lost 5 bases, and 9 bases had no gene match. The germline V gene encodes CDR1 MNHEY and CDR2 SVGAGI. The CDR3 totals 15 residues. CDR3 loop: CASSPGLAGMDTQYF. For the CDR3, the DNA is TGTGCCAGCAGTCCCGGGCTAGCGGGGATGGATACGCAGTATTTT.

The genes are TRBV5-1 and TRBJ1-3; D is perhaps TRBD1 (5 bases). This CDR3 region has 14 residues. Germline V gives CDR1 SGHRS, CDR2 YFSETQ. The V gene lost 4 bases and the J gene lost 0 bases, with 8 bases spanning the gap. CDR3 nucleotides: TGCGCCAGCAGCGGGGGGAACTCTGGAAACACCATATATTTT. Its translation is CASSGGNSGNTIYF.

J is TRBJ2-7 and V is TRBV5-1; 9 bases agree with TRBD2. The CDR3 covers 15 residues. With 0 bases clipped from V and 7 bases from J, the junction kept 8 bases outside the gene matches. Germline CDR1 and CDR2: SGHRS and YFSETQ. The CDR3 is CASSLEGTSIGEQYF. CDR3 in DNA: TGCGCCAGCAGCTTGGAAGGGACTAGCATCGGAGAGCAGTACTTC.

The rearrangement links TRBV11-3 to TRBJ2-2, with 7 bases lining up with TRBD1. Germline lookup yields CDR1 SGHNT and CDR2 YENEEA. The CDR3 contains 15 residues. Trimming cost V 5 bases and J 4 bases; bases outside gene matches: 7. The CDR3 is CASSPGQASTGELFF. As DNA, the CDR3 is TGTGCCAGCAGCCCAGGACAGGCTTCCACCGGGGAGCTGTTTTTT. Looking up the rest from reference TRBV11-3 and TRBJ2-2 gives the full variable domain: EAGVVQSPRYKIIEKKQPVAFWCNPISGHNTLYWYLQNLGQGPELLIRYENEEAVDDSQLPKDRFSAERLKGVDSTLKIQPAELGDSAVYLCASSPGQASTGELFFGEGSRLTVL.

Worth noting for this clone: The same CDR3 arises from other DNA sequences in this sample as well. The chain combines TRBV30 with TRBJ1-1; D is perhaps TRBD1 (5 bases). V was pared by 2 bases and J by 1 base, with 8 bases between. The CDR3 runs to 13 residues. The germline V gene encodes CDR1 GTSNPN and CDR2 SVGIG (reference sequence). The chain's CDR3 is CAWSPDRNTEAFF. CDR3 in DNA: TGTGCCTGGAGTCCAGACAGGAACACTGAAGCTTTCTTT.

This chain uses TRBV4-3 with TRBJ1-1; D gene ambiguous. There are 14 residues in the CDR3. Germline assignment: CDR1 LGHNA and CDR2 YSLEER. V gave up 4 bases and J gave up 1 base, with 10 bases separating them. The CDR3 nucleotides read TGCGCCAGCAGCCTCACGGTTAAGAACACTGAAGCTTTCTTT. It is translated as CASSLTVKNTEAFF.

This sequence joins TRBV5-6 and TRBJ2-7; maybe TRBD2 (5 bases). The V gene's germline CDR1 is SGHDT and CDR2 YYEEEE. CDR3 length: 11 residues. Trimming left V 4 bases short and J 6 bases short, with 8 bases between. CDR3 loop: CASSIEGEQYF. The CDR3 nucleotides are TGTGCCAGCAGCATCGAGGGCGAGCAGTACTTC.

The V gene is TRBV9, the J gene TRBJ2-7; 7 nucleotides line up with TRBD1. Germline V lookup: CDR1 SGDLS, CDR2 YYNGEE. V dropped 4 bases and J dropped 2; count of bases not matched to a gene: 6. The CDR3 is 14 residues long. CDR3 nucleotide sequence: TGTGCCAGCAGCTACGGGACAGAACCCTACGAGCAGTACTTC. Residues: CASSYGTEPYEQYF.

V and J are TRBV6-6 and TRBJ1-2; D unresolved. Germline CDR1 reads MNHNY; CDR2 reads SVGAGI (reference sequence). Trimming stripped 6 bases from V and 7 bases from J, with 9 bases between. The CDR3 spans 11 residues. The CDR3 bases are TGTGCCAGCAGCGTAGAGGGTGGCTACACCTTC. This gives the protein CASSVEGGYTF.

The chain is built from TRBV25-1 and TRBJ1-1, with D maybe TRBD1 (5 bases). The ends were cut back, 2 bases at V and 5 bases at J, with 15 bases in the middle. The CDR3 length is 15 residues. Germline loops: CDR1 MGHDK, CDR2 SYGVNS. This CDR3 reads CASSEQALGGTEAFF. The CDR3 DNA sequence: TGTGCCAGCAGTGAACAGGCCCTTGGGGGGACTGAAGCTTTCTTT.

The chain combines TRBV7-3 with TRBJ1-1; 9 bases match TRBD1. With V trimmed by 5 bases and J by 6 bases, 13 bases remained unmatched. The germline V gene has CDR1 SGHTA and CDR2 FQGTGA. The CDR3 is made up of 16 amino acids. CDR3 amino acids: CASSPSRDRASAEAFF. For the CDR3, the DNA is TGTGCCAGCAGCCCGTCCCGGGACAGGGCGAGCGCTGAAGCTTTCTTT.

This chain links TRBV4-1 with TRBJ1-2, with TRBD1 matching 7 bases. There are 16 residues in the CDR3. CDR1 MGHRA and CDR2 YSYEKL come from the germline V gene. The J segment lost 5 bases and the V segment lost 0 bases, leaving 9 bases of the junction unmatched. CDR3 loop: CASSQEMGQSPYGYTF. In nucleotides, the CDR3 is TGCGCCAGCAGCCAAGAAATGGGACAGTCTCCGTATGGCTACACCTTC.

The chain links TRBV5-1 to TRBJ2-7; D possibly corresponds to TRBD2 (5 bases). The CDR3 extends over 15 amino acids. CDR1 is SGHRS, CDR2 YFSETQ, per germline. Trimming cost V 0 bases and J 0 bases, with 10 bases left between them. Here the CDR3 reads CASSLGPGSSYEQYF. The CDR3 nucleotides are TGCGCCAGCAGCTTGGGTCCGGGATCCTCCTACGAGCAGTACTTC.

V gene TRBV15 combines with J gene TRBJ2-7; 7 bases are shared with TRBD2. The CDR3 runs to 17 residues. In germline, CDR1 is LNHNV, CDR2 YYDKDF (reference sequence). Losses at the gene ends were 0 bases for V and 3 bases for J; bases not matched to a gene: 11. The CDR3: CATSRDWAAGKSYEQYF. DNA for the CDR3: TGTGCCACCAGCAGAGATTGGGCAGCGGGGAAAAGCTACGAGCAGTACTTC.

The rearrangement links TRBV7-2 to TRBJ2-6; 10 bases agree with TRBD1. Germline-derived CDR1 and CDR2 are SGHTA and FQGNSA. Germline trimming cut 2 bases from V and 1 base from J; bases unmatched to any gene: 8. This CDR3 is 19 amino acids long. The CDR3 protein is CASSLSVGQGPSGANVLTF. As DNA, the CDR3 is TGTGCCAGCAGCTTATCGGTGGGACAGGGGCCGTCTGGGGCCAACGTCCTGACTTTC. The variable domain in full, with the rest retrieved from reference TRBV7-2 and TRBJ2-6, is GAGVSQSPSNKVTEKGKDVELRCDPISGHTALYWYRQSLGQGLEFLIYFQGNSAPDKSGLPSDRFSAERTGGSVSTLTIQRTQQEDSAVYLCASSLSVGQGPSGANVLTFGAGSRLTVL.

This clone was detected once. The chain is built from TRBV4-2 and TRBJ1-6; 7 bases are a match to TRBD1. The V segment lost 3 bases and the J segment 6 bases; nucleotides outside the gene matches: 5. The CDR3 loop spans 15 amino acids. CDR1 is LGHNA, CDR2 YNFKEQ, per germline. CDR3 loop: CASSHDRATNSPLHF. CDR3 DNA: TGTGCCAGCAGCCACGACAGGGCAACTAATTCACCCCTCCACTTT.

The chain links TRBV4-3 to TRBJ1-3; D is ambiguous. Germline CDR1 reads LGHNA; CDR2 reads YSLEER. The CDR3 contains 15 residues. V was shortened by 4 bases and J by 3 bases, with 13 bases between the two germline ends. The CDR3 DNA sequence: TGCGCCAGCAGCCCCGGGGTCCGAAGTGGAAACACCATATATTTT. This translates into CASSPGVRSGNTIYF.

This CDR3 reads CASSPQSTDTQYF. The CDR3 region has the DNA TGCGCCAGCAGCCCCCAGAGCACAGATACGCAGTATTTT. The chain is built from TRBV5-1 and TRBJ2-3; D not resolved. The length of the CDR3 is 13 residues. The ends were cut back, 4 bases at V and 0 bases at J, with 6 bases in the middle. CDR1 SGHRS and CDR2 YFSETQ come from the germline V gene.

V gene TRBV11-2 combines with J gene TRBJ2-3, with 13 nucleotides matching TRBD2. The ends lost 4 bases at V and 7 bases at J; junction bases unmatched: 11. The CDR3 consists of 17 residues. Germline-derived CDR1 and CDR2 are SGHAT and FQNNGV. CDR3 DNA sequence: TGTGCCAGCAGCTCGGGGGGGACTAGCGGGGTAACTTATACGCAGTATTTT. Protein product: CASSSGGTSGVTYTQYF.

The rearrangement uses TRBV7-2 and TRBJ2-3; no clear D gene. The CDR3 has 15 residues. The germline gives CDR1 SGHTA, CDR2 FQGNSA. V lost 3 bases, J lost 3 bases, and 13 bases lay in between. Written as DNA, the CDR3 is TGTGCCAGCAGCTTGACAAGGCCCATGACAGATACGCAGTATTTT. Residues: CASSLTRPMTDTQYF.

The rearrangement uses TRBV7-9 and TRBJ2-2, with D perhaps TRBD2 (5 bases). The germline V gene encodes CDR1 SEHNR and CDR2 FQNEAQ (reference sequence). V was clipped by 8 bases and J by 6 bases, with 10 bases between them. This CDR3 comprises 12 residues. The CDR3 DNA sequence: TGTGCCAGCGCGGGTGAGCCCGGGGAGCTGTTTTTT. This translates into CASAGEPGELFF. The variable domain in full, completed from reference TRBV7-9 and TRBJ2-2, reads DTGVSQNPRHKITKRGQNVTFRCDPISEHNRLYWYRQTLGQGPEFLTYFQNEAQLEKSRLLSDRFSAERPKGSFSTLEIQRTEQGDSAMYLCASAGEPGELFFGEGSRLTVL.

The chain recombines TRBV5-5 with TRBJ2-2; 8 bases fit TRBD1. With 2 bases clipped from V and 4 bases from J, the junction kept 13 bases outside the gene matches. CDR3 length: 18 amino acids. In germline, CDR1 is SGHKS, CDR2 YYEKEE (reference sequence). CDR3 protein: CASSFSPSGTGPTGELFF. The CDR3 region has the DNA TGTGCCAGCAGCTTCTCCCCCTCGGGGACAGGACCCACCGGGGAGCTGTTTTTT.

This chain uses TRBV11-1 with TRBJ1-4; 11 bases fit TRBD1. Germline V gene lookup returns CDR1 SGHAT and CDR2 FQDESV (reference sequence). Trimming took 5 bases from V and 6 from J; bases not matched to a gene: 2. The CDR3 runs 14 residues. The CDR3 DNA follows: TGTGCCAGCAGCACGGGACAGGGGGATGAAAAACTGTTTTTT. Residues: CASSTGQGDEKLFF.

The V and J genes are TRBV7-2 and TRBJ2-3; D is ambiguous. Deletions cut 4 bases from V and 3 bases from J, with 11 bases between. Germline V lookup: CDR1 SGHTA, CDR2 FQGNSA. The CDR3 length is 14 residues. The CDR3 loop is CASSSTFSTDTQYF. DNA of the CDR3: TGTGCCAGCAGCTCTACCTTTAGTACAGATACGCAGTATTTT.

The V call is TRBV18, the J call TRBJ2-7; 7 bases agree with TRBD1. Per germline, CDR1 KGHSH and CDR2 LQKENI. With 3 bases clipped from V and 1 base from J, the junction kept 3 bases outside the gene matches. This CDR3 contains 14 residues. The CDR3 spells CASSPWTGSYEQYF. The DNA of the CDR3 is TGTGCCAGCTCACCTTGGACAGGTTCCTACGAGCAGTACTTC. The whole variable domain, filled in from reference TRBV18 and TRBJ2-7, reads NAGVMQNPRHLVRRRGQEARLRCSPMKGHSHVYWYRQLPEEGLKFMVYLQKENIIDESGMPKERFSAEFPKEGPSILRIQQVVRGDSAAYFCASSPWTGSYEQYFGPGTRLTVT.